A single sample is the source of the 18 T cell receptor beta chains below, sequenced in a study of T cells after yellow fever vaccination. Each CDR3 protein is one row after TCRdb ran MiXCR on the 5' RACE reads. The sample consists of 300,000 to 400,000 distinct CDR3 sequences, 8.5% to 10% of them appearing once. Material: PBMCs, obtained on the day of the first yellow fever vaccination. These receptors originate from a man aged 18 to 29 who received the YFV17D yellow fever vaccine.

This clonotype appeared many times. This chain connects TRBV19 to TRBJ2-3; D call uncertain. V was clipped by 6 bases and J by 3 bases, with 10 bases between them. The germline V gene encodes CDR1 LNHDA and CDR2 SQIVND (reference sequence). There are 13 residues in the CDR3. For the CDR3, the DNA is TGTGCCAGTAGCGGTGGCGGTACAGATACGCAGTATTTT. Its protein product is CASSGGGTDTQYF.

In nucleotides, the CDR3 is TGTGCCAGCCTTAAGGACAGGGGGAAGAATACGCAGTATTTT. It yields the protein CASLKDRGKNTQYF. The chain combines TRBV6-1 with TRBJ2-3; 10 bases agree with TRBD1. In germline, CDR1 is MNHNS, CDR2 SASEGT. V dropped 8 bases and J dropped 7; count of bases not matched to a gene: 9. The CDR3 consists of 14 residues.

This clonotype was counted only a few times. V gene TRBV18 combines with J gene TRBJ1-1; D remains unclear. The CDR3 sequence is 16 residues long. V lost 3 bases and J lost 1, with 15 bases in between. Germline V gives CDR1 KGHSH, CDR2 LQKENI. The CDR3 nucleotides read TGTGCCAGCTCACCGCGTTGGCTCCAGACGAACACTGAAGCTTTCTTT. Residues: CASSPRWLQTNTEAFF. Variable domain in full (rest from reference TRBV18 and TRBJ1-1): NAGVMQNPRHLVRRRGQEARLRCSPMKGHSHVYWYRQLPEEGLKFMVYLQKENIIDESGMPKERFSAEFPKEGPSILRIQQVVRGDSAAYFCASSPRWLQTNTEAFFGQGTRLTVV.

This clonotype was seen a few times. The chain uses TRBV4-1 and TRBJ2-1, with 12 bases that match TRBD2. V shed 1 base, J shed 6 bases, and the junction held 4 bases outside the gene matches. Per germline, CDR1 MGHRA and CDR2 YSYEKL. This CDR3 has 16 amino acids. CDR3 sequence reads: CASSQVTLAGGNEQFF. The CDR3 DNA is TGCGCCAGCAGCCAAGTTACACTAGCGGGGGGCAATGAGCAGTTCTTC.

The chain has TRBV24-1 and TRBJ2-3, with 9 bases aligning to TRBD1. The CDR3 runs to 13 residues. CDR1 and CDR2 (germline): KGHDR, SFDVKD. Trimming cost V 10 bases and J 6 bases; bases outside gene matches: 7. The CDR3 reads CATGDRVLDTQYF. The DNA of the CDR3 is TGTGCCACAGGGGACAGGGTTCTGGATACGCAGTATTTT.

The V and J genes are TRBV6-4 and TRBJ1-5, with D possibly TRBD1 on 5 matching bases. Between the trimmed V and J ends, which lost 2 bases and 6 bases, there was a span of 11 bases. The CDR3 runs 14 residues. The germline V gene has CDR1 MRHNA and CDR2 SNTAGT. In nucleotides, the CDR3 is TGTGCCAGCAGTGACACGCCTGGGACTCAGCCCCAGCATTTT. It codes for CASSDTPGTQPQHF.

This clonotype was seen a few times. CDR3 residues: CASSFDGGNTEAFF. The CDR3 bases are TGCGCCAGCAGCTTCGACGGAGGGAACACTGAAGCTTTCTTT. The chain links TRBV5-1 to TRBJ1-1, with no clear D. The V and J ends lost 2 bases and 1 base respectively, with 9 bases between them. The CDR3 runs 14 residues. Germline CDR1 is SGHRS and CDR2 is YFSETQ. Filled out from reference TRBV5-1 and TRBJ1-1, the complete variable domain reads KAGVTQTPRYLIKTRGQQVTLSCSPISGHRSVSWYQQTPGQGLQFLFEYFSETQRNKGNFPGRFSGRQFSNSRSEMNVSTLELGDSALYLCASSFDGGNTEAFFGQGTRLTVV.

The V gene is TRBV9, the J gene TRBJ2-1; either TRBD1 or TRBD2 may supply D (5 bases each). This CDR3 is built from 14 residues. Germline V gene lookup returns CDR1 SGDLS and CDR2 YYNGEE. Trimming took 4 bases from V and 6 from J, leaving 14 bases between them. The CDR3 is CASSPREGRNEQFF. CDR3 sequence (DNA): TGTGCCAGCAGCCCCCGAGAGGGGCGCAATGAGCAGTTCTTC.

This clonotype was seen many times. In DNA, the CDR3 is TGTGCCAGCAGCCAAGAGGGTGGCTACACCTTC. Its translation: CASSQEGGYTF. This chain connects TRBV3-1 to TRBJ1-2, with no clear D. Germline V gene lookup returns CDR1 LGHDT and CDR2 YNNKEL (reference sequence). The germline V and J ends were trimmed by 0 bases and 7 bases, with 3 bases remaining between them. The CDR3 is 11 residues long.

This rearrangement joins TRBV12-3 or TRBV12-4 to TRBJ1-3, with D possibly being TRBD1 (5 bases). This CDR3 has 14 residues. V lost 11 bases to trimming and J lost 3 bases, with 17 bases between them. The CDR3 is CAGGRAPLGNTIYF. The CDR3 coding sequence is TGTGCCGGGGGAAGGGCGCCGCTTGGAAACACCATATATTTT.

This clonotype was detected a few times. The chain carries TRBV4-3 and TRBJ2-7; maybe TRBD1 (5 bases). Trimming cost V 3 bases and J 6 bases, with 18 bases left between them. The germline CDR1 and CDR2 sequences are LGHNA and YSLEER. This CDR3 has 15 residues. The CDR3 nucleotides read TGCGCCAGCAGCCATTTCGGGCAGGGCGCATCCGAGCAGTACTTC. It is translated as CASSHFGQGASEQYF.

This clonotype was counted a few times. The gene calls are TRBV18 and TRBJ2-7; no reliable D call. The CDR3 length is 13 residues. Germline values: CDR1 KGHSH, CDR2 LQKENI. V was clipped by 5 bases and J by 7 bases, with 15 bases between them. The CDR3 sequence: CASSSSGFGEQYV. The CDR3 region has the DNA TGTGCCAGCTCAAGTTCCGGTTTCGGGGAGCAGTACGTC.

V usage is TRBV5-1 and J usage is TRBJ1-6; the D gene is possibly TRBD1 (5 bases). V lost 1 base and J 1 base, leaving 9 bases between the germline ends. CDR3 length: 16 amino acids. CDR1 is SGHRS and CDR2 is YFSETQ in the germline V gene. The CDR3 spells CASSLLGPSYNSPLHF. CDR3 nucleotides: TGCGCCAGCAGCTTGCTGGGACCGTCCTATAATTCACCCCTCCACTTT.

The V call is TRBV23-1, the J call TRBJ2-3; 10 bases line up with TRBD1. TRBV23-1 is given ORF status, its function remaining uncertain. The CDR3 runs to 19 residues. Losses at the gene ends were 4 bases for V and 0 bases for J; bases not matched to a gene: 13. This CDR3 reads CASSLQLRDRGLSTDTQYF. For the CDR3, the DNA is TGCGCCAGCAGTCTTCAACTAAGGGACAGGGGCTTGAGCACAGATACGCAGTATTTT.

This clonotype was counted only a few times. The rearrangement joins TRBV4-1 to TRBJ2-5, with a tentative D call TRBD2 (6 bases). CDR1 MGHRA and CDR2 YSYEKL come from the germline V gene. CDR3 length equals 15 residues. V was clipped by 0 bases and J by 5 bases, with 13 bases between them. The CDR3 coding sequence is TGCGCCAGCAGCCAAGATCCAACAGCGGGTGAGACCCAGTACTTC. It codes for CASSQDPTAGETQYF.

This clonotype has ten or more counts. This chain connects TRBV6-5 to TRBJ2-5; 8 nucleotides align to TRBD2. CDR3 length: 14 residues. CDR1 and CDR2 (germline): MNHEY, SVGAGI. The J segment lost 5 bases and the V segment lost 4 bases, leaving 6 bases of the junction unmatched. The CDR3 here is CASSSPREGETQYF. DNA for the CDR3: TGTGCCAGCAGTTCCCCCCGGGAGGGCGAGACCCAGTACTTC.

This rearrangement joins TRBV15 to TRBJ2-5, with TRBD2 matching 9 bases. Germline trimming cut 2 bases from V and 5 bases from J; bases unmatched to any gene: 6. This CDR3 region has 15 residues. CDR1 is LNHNV, CDR2 YYDKDF, per germline (reference sequence). CDR3 in DNA: TGTGCCACCAGCAGACCGGCGGGGGGGCAGGAGACCCAGTACTTC. Protein product: CATSRPAGGQETQYF.

V and J are TRBV7-9 and TRBJ1-5; tentatively, D is TRBD1 (6 bases). The germline V gene encodes CDR1 SEHNR and CDR2 FQNEAQ (reference sequence). The V gene lost 4 bases and the J gene lost 3 bases, with 13 bases spanning the gap. This CDR3 has 15 amino acids. The CDR3 is CASSSSGGLNQPQHF. The CDR3 DNA follows: TGTGCCAGCAGCTCCTCGGGGGGCCTCAATCAGCCCCAGCATTTT.